What follows is one TCR beta chain and its context. The antigen is not known. The CDR3 consists of 17 residues. CDR1 LGHNT and CDR2 FRNRAP come from the germline V gene. The V gene lost 1 base and the J gene lost 6 bases, with 18 bases spanning the gap. The authors produced TCR alpha and TCR beta cDNA libraries with sample barcodes and UMIs by 5'RACE using constant-segment primers. TCRdb re-called the 5' RACE reads with MiXCR, one entry per CDR3 protein. The sample includes hundreds of thousands of distinct CDR3 sequences, around 15% of them seen just once. These data come from a study of T-cell memory formation after mild COVID-19. Study results and caveats: Contracting clones localized mainly to CM and EM when CD4+ and mainly to EMRA when CD8+. Cross-reactive memory apparently joined, as some responding clones appeared in pre-infection memory. From day 15 to 85, contracting clones were balanced between CD4 and CD8, whereas later expanders leaned toward CD4+.

The TCR was taken from an adult woman who had mild COVID-19 (a few samples of this study predate the infection). Cell type and time point are not known. The chain is built from TRBV12-5 and TRBJ2-2; D may be TRBD1 (5 bases). Input material: PBMCs or a T cell subset sorted from them (not recorded which). CDR3 region: CASGLAYGQGNPGELFF. For the CDR3, the DNA is TGTGCTAGTGGTTTGGCTTACGGCCAGGGCAACCCCGGGGAGCTGTTTTTT.